The 14 T cell receptor beta chains below all came from one sample that was sequenced in a study of T cells in women clearing cervical HPV infection. Generated by immunoSEQ multiplex PCR, the TCRdb table keeps only in-frame clones and is missing some. This repertoire includes some 39,000 clones. The sample comprised blood buffy coat. The receptors here all came from a woman aged 18-70 years with a cervical HPV16 infection that either progressed to CIN3+ or cleared (not recorded which).

Remarks on this clone: The read ends 3 residues before the CDR3 terminus; that terminus is restored from the germline J gene. V and J are TRBV10-3 and TRBJ1-1; a possible D gene is TRBD1 (5 bases). CDR3 size: 11 residues. Germline-derived CDR1 and CDR2 are ENHRY and SYGVKD. The part of the CDR3 DNA that was read is TGTGCCATCAGTGAGAAGGGGGAA. The encoded protein is CAISEKGE. The whole CDR3 sequence reads CAISEKGEAFF.

In regard to this clone: The sequenced fragment ends 3 residues before the CDR3 boundary, so the rest is inferred from the germline J gene. The chain recombines TRBV7-2 with TRBJ2-1, with D unclear. Trimming pared 3 bases from V and 5 bases from J, leaving 14 bases between. The CDR3 consists of 15 residues. Germline V CDR1 and CDR2: SGHTA, FQGNSA. The CDR3 loop reads CASSFLGSSHNEQFF. The sequenced part of the CDR3 DNA is TGTGCCAGCAGCTTCCTCGGGTCATCCCACAATGAG.

Comment on this clone: The missing CDR3 end, 3 residues past where the read stops, is filled in from the germline J gene. The V gene is TRBV7-9, the J gene TRBJ2-7; a weak D match, TRBD1 (8 bases). Trimming removed 5 bases from V and 5 bases from J, with 16 bases in between. This CDR3 comprises 14 residues. CDR1 SEHNR and CDR2 FQNEAQ come from the germline V gene (reference sequence). Incomplete CDR3 DNA: TGTGCCAGCAGCCCAGACAGGGGAGGGGACGAG. This sequence encodes CASSPDRGGDE. The complete CDR3 sequence is CASSPDRGGDEQYF.

A word on this clone: The CDR3 goes on 3 residues after the read ends, and that part is filled in from the germline J gene. J is TRBJ2-7 and V is TRBV11-2; 9 bases align to TRBD1. This CDR3 has 13 amino acids. Germline V gene data show CDR1 as SGHAT and CDR2 as FQNNGV. The J segment lost 5 bases and the V segment lost 5 bases, leaving 4 bases of the junction unmatched. The part of the CDR3 DNA that was read is TGTGCCAGCAGCACCGGGACAGGGAACGAG. Its protein product is CASSTGTGNE. Given in full, the CDR3 is CASSTGTGNEQYF.

As concerns this clone: The CDR3 is cut off 3 residues early in the read; its end comes from the germline J gene. The gene calls are TRBV9 and TRBJ2-2; TRBD2 might be the D (6 bases). The V end lost 3 bases, the J end lost 7 bases, and 10 bases lay between the germline ends. CDR1 SGDLS and CDR2 YYNGEE come from the germline V gene. This CDR3 has 13 amino acids. The part of the CDR3 DNA that was read is TGTGCCAGCAGCGGGAGGGTAGGCGGGGAG. It encodes CASSGRVGGE. Given in full, the CDR3 is CASSGRVGGELFF.

Note on this clone: The read ends 3 residues early relative to the CDR3; the germline J gene fills the gap. The chain carries TRBV7-2 and TRBJ2-7; 7 nucleotides line up with TRBD1. The trim removed 1 base at V and 2 bases at J, leaving 2 bases unmatched. The CDR3 contains 14 residues. The germline CDR1 and CDR2 sequences are SGHTA and FQGNSA. CDR3 sequence: CASSLDTGAYEQYF. Partial CDR3 DNA: TGTGCCAGCAGCTTAGATACAGGGGCCTACGAG.

The DNA read from the CDR3 is TGTGCCACCAGCAGAGATGGGCTAGCGGGAGGCGAG. The encoded protein is CATSRDGLAGGE. Given in full, the CDR3 is CATSRDGLAGGEQYF. This sequence joins TRBV15 and TRBJ2-7; 11 bases are a match to TRBD2. The read ends 3 residues before the CDR3 terminus; that terminus is restored from the germline J gene. The CDR3 runs to 15 residues. Germline loops: CDR1 LNHNV, CDR2 YYDKDF (reference sequence). The J segment lost 6 bases and the V segment lost 0 bases, leaving 4 bases of the junction unmatched.

As for this clone: The CDR3 extends 3 residues past the end of the read, so its final part is completed from the germline J gene. The rearrangement joins TRBV19 to TRBJ1-2; TRBD1 agrees at 9 bases. This CDR3 spans 18 amino acids. Per germline, CDR1 LNHDA and CDR2 SQIVND (reference sequence). The ends lost 5 bases at V and 2 bases at J; junction bases unmatched: 15. CDR3 bases read: TGTGCCAGTAGTTGGAACTCCCGGGACAGGGTATACAACTATGGC. Translating gives CASSWNSRDRVYNYG. The complete CDR3 reads CASSWNSRDRVYNYGYTF.

Details on this clone: The read finishes 3 residues shy of the CDR3 end, and the germline J gene is used to complete it. This rearrangement joins TRBV7-3 to TRBJ2-5, with D possibly TRBD1 on 5 matching bases. Germline V gives CDR1 SGHTA, CDR2 FQGTGA. The CDR3 is 13 residues long. The ends were cut back, 2 bases at V and 4 bases at J, with 8 bases in the middle. The CDR3 region is CASSLERGETQYF. The part of the CDR3 DNA that was read is TGTGCCAGCAGCTTAGAAAGGGGAGAGACC.

Comment on this clone: The read stops 3 residues short of the end of the CDR3; the missing end is completed from the germline J gene. The chain links TRBV7-2 to TRBJ2-3; no clear D. V lost 7 bases to trimming and J lost 4 bases, with 18 bases between them. The CDR3 contains 15 residues. CDR1 is SGHTA, CDR2 FQGNSA, per germline. The CDR3: CASTSLSTYADTQYF. CDR3 DNA (partial): TGTGCCAGCACCTCTTTAAGTACTTACGCAGATACG.

As concerns this clone: The read falls 3 residues short of the CDR3 end, and the missing part is taken from the germline J gene. The same CDR3 can be traced to other DNA sequences in this sample. The rearrangement joins TRBV7-9 to TRBJ2-7; no clear D gene. The CDR3 length is 13 residues. The germline V gene encodes CDR1 SEHNR and CDR2 FQNEAQ (reference sequence). Trimming left V 5 bases short and J 4 bases short, with 12 bases between. CDR3 residues: CASSLLTSYEQYF. The sequenced CDR3 bases are TGTGCCAGCAGCCTCCTTACATCTTACGAG.

Comment on this clone: The read ends 3 residues shy of where the CDR3 ends; the end is completed using the germline J gene. The chain combines TRBV29-1 with TRBJ2-3; 11 bases align to TRBD2. V trimming: 1 base; J trimming: 7 bases; junction bases outside the gene matches: 4. CDR1 is SQVTM, CDR2 ANQGSEA, per germline. The CDR3 spans 14 residues. The CDR3 spells CSVEGLAGSHTQYF. CDR3 bases read: TGCAGCGTTGAAGGACTAGCGGGGTCTCATACG.

Concerning this clone itself: The read is 3 residues too short to cover the CDR3 end, so that end is filled in from the germline J gene. The V call is TRBV20-1, the J call TRBJ1-2; D call uncertain. Trimming pared 6 bases from V and 2 bases from J, leaving 10 bases between. CDR3 length: 12 residues. Germline assignment: CDR1 DFQATT and CDR2 SNEGSKA (reference sequence). The CDR3 sequence: CSAYSVNYGYTF. CDR3 bases read: TGCAGTGCATACAGTGTAAACTATGGC.

A remark on this clone: The sequenced fragment ends 3 residues before the CDR3 boundary, so the rest is inferred from the germline J gene. The chain recombines TRBV9 with TRBJ2-7; 13 nucleotides agree with TRBD2. V shed 0 bases and J 5 bases; nucleotides not matched to a gene: 2. This CDR3 is 15 amino acids long. CDR1 and CDR2 (germline): SGDLS, YYNGEE. The CDR3 bases that were read are TGTGCCAGCAGCGTAGAGGGACTAGCGGGAAACGAG. As protein: CASSVEGLAGNE. The complete CDR3 protein is CASSVEGLAGNEQYF. Combining the CDR3 with reference TRBV9 and TRBJ2-7 gives the whole variable domain DSGVTQTPKHLITATGQRVTLRCSPRSGDLSVYWYQQSLDQGLQFLIQYYNGEERAKGNILERFSAQQFPDLHSELNLSSLELGDSALYFCASSVEGLAGNEQYFGPGTRLTVT.